Following are 28 T cell receptor beta chains from one sample sequenced in a study of T cell changes during pregnancy in multiple sclerosis. The protocol was immunoSEQ multiplex PCR, while the TCRdb copy is restricted to in-frame clones and leaves out a portion. The table records approximately 74,000 clones, 75% to 90% of them present only once. Source: peripheral blood, taken before pregnancy. The receptors shown here come from a female donor with multiple sclerosis, enrolled in a pregnancy study.

In nucleotides, the CDR3 is TGTGCCAGTAGTTTCACAGGGGGAAACACTGAAGCTTTCTTT. Translating it yields CASSFTGGNTEAFF. The rearrangement uses TRBV19 and TRBJ1-1, with 8 bases aligning to TRBD1. Germline V gene lookup returns CDR1 LNHDA and CDR2 SQIVND (reference sequence). J was trimmed by 2 bases and V by 5 bases; bases with no gene match: 4. The CDR3 length is 14 residues. Full variable domain (rest looked up from reference TRBV19 and TRBJ1-1): DGGITQSPKYLFRKEGQNVTLSCEQNLNHDAMYWYRQDPGQGLRLIYYSQIVNDFQKGDIAEGYSVSREKKESFPLTVTSAQKNPTAFYLCASSFTGGNTEAFFGQGTRLTVV.

This chain connects TRBV6-1 to TRBJ1-3; 8 bases align to TRBD1. This CDR3 is 17 amino acids long. Germline CDR1 MNHNS, CDR2 SASEGT. With V trimmed by 0 bases and J by 0 bases, 4 bases remained unmatched. The CDR3 DNA reads as TGTGCCAGCAGTGAAGCAGGACAGGGCTACTCTGGAAACACCATATATTTT. It is translated as CASSEAGQGYSGNTIYF.

This chain links TRBV7-9 with TRBJ1-2; 7 positions agree with TRBD1. The CDR3 covers 19 residues. The germline V gene has CDR1 SEHNR and CDR2 FQNEAQ (reference sequence). V trimming: 0 bases; J trimming: 1 base; junction bases outside the gene matches: 14. In nucleotides, the CDR3 is TGTGCCAGCAGCTTAGCAGTCAGGGGGATCGGGTCTTTTAACTATGGCTACACCTTC. Its translation: CASSLAVRGIGSFNYGYTF.

The chain joins TRBV10-3 to TRBJ1-2; TRBD1 aligns across 9 bases. V was clipped by 2 bases and J by 2 bases; unmatched bases: 9. This CDR3 spans 17 amino acids. Germline assignment: CDR1 ENHRY and CDR2 SYGVKD. CDR3 sequence reads: CAISEGPGTGNNYGYTF. CDR3 nucleotides: TGTGCCATCAGTGAGGGCCCCGGGACAGGGAACAACTATGGCTACACCTTC.

This chain links TRBV7-5 with TRBJ2-3; the table's D gene call, TRBD2, was not cross checked with the DNA. TRBV7-5 is marked as a pseudogene. There are 15 residues in the CDR3. The chain's CDR3 is CVRSSVAGGVDTQYF. The CDR3, as DNA: TGTGTCAGAAGCTCGGTAGCGGGGGGGGTGGATACGCAGTATTTT.

This chain's CDR3 is CASSVEGGYGYTF. The DNA for the CDR3 is TGTGCCAGCAGCGTGGAGGGGGGGTATGGCTACACCTTC. V and J are TRBV27 and TRBJ1-2; perhaps TRBD1 as D (6 bases). Germline values: CDR1 MNHEY, CDR2 SMNVEV (reference sequence). This CDR3 comprises 13 residues. V gave up 6 bases and J gave up 5 bases, with 13 bases separating them.

The chain has TRBV30 and TRBJ2-3; D possibly corresponds to TRBD2 (6 bases). Germline CDR1 is GTSNPN and CDR2 is SVGIG (reference sequence). This CDR3 has 17 amino acids. Trimming removed 4 bases at V and 3 bases at J, with 23 bases between. CDR3 amino acids: CAWTGATVGGGTDTQYF. The DNA for the CDR3 is TGTGCCTGGACCGGAGCAACAGTGGGTGGAGGGACAGATACGCAGTATTTT.

The gene calls are TRBV7-2 and TRBJ1-4, with D perhaps matching TRBD1 (6 bases). This CDR3 has 13 amino acids. Germline CDR1 and CDR2: SGHTA and FQGNSA. The ends were cut back, 5 bases at V and 8 bases at J, with 12 bases in the middle. The CDR3 spells CASSPFQGEKLFF. CDR3 DNA sequence: TGTGCCAGCAGCCCCTTCCAGGGGGAAAAACTGTTTTTT.

The V and J genes are TRBV19 and TRBJ1-2, with unresolved D. The V and J ends lost 4 bases and 3 bases respectively, with 9 bases between them. This CDR3 is 13 amino acids long. Germline-derived CDR1 and CDR2 are LNHDA and SQIVND (reference sequence). This chain's CDR3 is CASSTGKDYGYTF. The CDR3 region has the DNA TGTGCCAGTAGTACGGGGAAGGACTATGGCTACACCTTC. The variable domain in full, with the rest retrieved from reference TRBV19 and TRBJ1-2, is DGGITQSPKYLFRKEGQNVTLSCEQNLNHDAMYWYRQDPGQGLRLIYYSQIVNDFQKGDIAEGYSVSREKKESFPLTVTSAQKNPTAFYLCASSTGKDYGYTFGSGTRLTVV.

The chain links TRBV2 to TRBJ1-1; 7 bases line up with TRBD1. This CDR3 has 14 amino acids. In germline, CDR1 is SNHLY, CDR2 FYNNEI. With V trimmed by 2 bases and J by 4 bases, 4 bases remained unmatched. For the CDR3, the DNA is TGTGCCAGCAGTGAACGCCCAGGGGGCACTGAAGCTTTCTTT. Protein product: CASSERPGGTEAFF.

This chain uses TRBV6-6 with TRBJ2-7; tentative D call: TRBD2 (6 bases). The CDR3 length is 13 residues. Trimming shortened V by 7 bases and J by 2 bases, and 12 bases separated the two germline ends. Germline V gene data show CDR1 as MNHNY and CDR2 as SVGAGI (reference sequence). The CDR3 coding sequence is TGTGCCAGCAAGGTCGGAGGGCCCTACGAGCAGTACTTC. It codes for CASKVGGPYEQYF.

The V call is TRBV7-8, the J call TRBJ2-1; 10 bases fit TRBD2. The length of the CDR3 is 19 residues. Trimming took 0 bases from V and 5 from J; bases not matched to a gene: 13. Germline V lookup: CDR1 SGHVS, CDR2 FQNEAQ. The CDR3 bases are TGTGCCAGCAGCTTAGCGCTCCTCTTGGGACTAGCGTCGAACAATGAGCAGTTCTTC. It yields the protein CASSLALLLGLASNNEQFF.

The chain combines TRBV9 with TRBJ2-3; 7 bases match TRBD2. CDR1 and CDR2 (germline): SGDLS, YYNGEE. The J segment lost 2 bases and the V segment lost 4 bases, leaving 7 bases of the junction unmatched. This CDR3 has 15 amino acids. The DNA of the CDR3 is TGTGCCAGCAGCAAGACGGCGGGAGTCACAGATACGCAGTATTTT. Protein sequence: CASSKTAGVTDTQYF.

The chain links TRBV29-1 to TRBJ1-2; D perhaps matches TRBD1 (5 bases). The length of the CDR3 is 12 residues. Trimming took 8 bases from V and 0 from J, leaving 10 bases between them. Germline CDR1 SQVTM, CDR2 ANQGSEA. The CDR3 loop reads CSYRGANYGYTF. The CDR3 DNA is TGCAGCTACCGGGGGGCTAACTATGGCTACACCTTC.

The V and J genes are TRBV7-7 and TRBJ1-1; possibly TRBD1 for D (5 bases). Germline-derived CDR1 and CDR2 are SSHAT and FNYEAQ (reference sequence). The CDR3 length is 15 residues. Trimming shortened V by 5 bases and J by 8 bases, and 21 bases separated the two germline ends. DNA for the CDR3: TGTGCCAGCAGCCCCGAACACCGACAGCGACCAGAAGCTTTCTTT. Amino acids: CASSPEHRQRPEAFF.

The CDR3 is CACKTGILSYEQYF. The CDR3, as DNA: TGTGCCTGCAAGACCGGGATTCTCTCCTACGAGCAGTACTTC. The chain is built from TRBV30 and TRBJ2-7, with D possibly matching TRBD2 (5 bases). The germline V gene encodes CDR1 GTSNPN and CDR2 SVGIG (reference sequence). The CDR3 totals 14 residues. Trimming removed 6 bases from V and 0 bases from J, with 15 bases in between.

The gene calls are TRBV27 and TRBJ2-1; unclear D gene. Germline V CDR1 and CDR2: MNHEY, SMNVEV (reference sequence). The CDR3 has 15 residues. V was cut by 5 bases and J by 5 bases, with 16 bases left in between. The CDR3: CASSPEVAADNEQFF. In DNA, the CDR3 is TGTGCCAGCAGTCCCGAAGTTGCGGCAGACAATGAGCAGTTCTTC.

On this clone itself: The limits of the CDR3 on the DNA are not certain, so only TCRdb's listed CDR3 is given. The chain uses TRBV5-5 and TRBJ2-1; the table names TRBD2, a call not compared with the DNA. The V gene's germline CDR1 is SGHKS and CDR2 YYEKEE (reference sequence). Termini included, the CDR3 measures 17 amino acids. CDR3 sequence: CASSLVWASGIMSVEFF.

The chain carries TRBV2 and TRBJ2-2; 7 nucleotides line up with TRBD1. The CDR3 is made up of 16 amino acids. Trimming took 4 bases from V and 4 from J; bases not matched to a gene: 9. CDR1 and CDR2 from the germline V gene are SNHLY and FYNNEI. As DNA, the CDR3 is TGTGCCAGCAGTGTACAGGGGATTAAGAGCACCGGGGAGCTGTTTTTT. This encodes CASSVQGIKSTGELFF.

The chain couples TRBV2 to TRBJ2-4, with D perhaps matching TRBD2 (6 bases). V was shortened by 6 bases and J by 2 bases, with 20 bases between the two germline ends. In germline, CDR1 is SNHLY, CDR2 FYNNEI. The CDR3 runs to 17 residues. The DNA for the CDR3 is TGTGCCAGCAGAGACGTCTTGTTGGCGGGAACCAAAAACATTCAGTACTTC. Its protein is CASRDVLLAGTKNIQYF.

This clone was detected only once. The rearrangement joins TRBV28 to TRBJ1-2; TRBD1 might be the D (5 bases). Trimming shortened V by 6 bases and J by 4 bases, and 18 bases separated the two germline ends. The CDR3 totals 15 residues. Germline V gene sequence: CDR1 MDHEN, CDR2 SYDVKM. The CDR3 spells CASRGDLVRGYGYTF. The CDR3 region has the DNA TGTGCCAGCAGGGGGGACTTGGTGAGGGGCTATGGCTACACCTTC.

This clone was seen only a few times. The V and J genes are TRBV5-6 and TRBJ1-1; D ambiguous. This CDR3 is 11 amino acids long. CDR1 is SGHDT, CDR2 YYEEEE, per germline. V was shortened by 1 base and J by 11 bases, with 9 bases between the two germline ends. CDR3 coding DNA: TGTGCCAGCAGCTTGATGGAGGACGCTTTCTTT. Its translation is CASSLMEDAFF.

V usage is TRBV7-8 and J usage is TRBJ1-2; unclear D gene. The CDR3 totals 14 residues. Trimming removed 2 bases at V and 1 base at J, with 8 bases between. CDR1 and CDR2 from the germline V gene are SGHVS and FQNEAQ. Here the CDR3 DNA reads TGTGCCAGCAGCTTAATGGTCAGTAACTATGGCTACACCTTC. Its protein is CASSLMVSNYGYTF.

V gene TRBV7-9 combines with J gene TRBJ2-1; maybe TRBD1 (6 bases). Germline CDR1 is SEHNR and CDR2 is FQNEAQ (reference sequence). This CDR3 contains 13 residues. V lost 3 bases, J lost 6 bases, and 9 bases lay in between. The CDR3 DNA is TGTGCCAGCAGCTTGATAGGGGGCAATGAGCAGTTCTTC. It is translated as CASSLIGGNEQFF. The full variable domain, rest sourced from reference TRBV7-9 and TRBJ2-1, is DTGVSQNPRHKITKRGQNVTFRCDPISEHNRLYWYRQTLGQGPEFLTYFQNEAQLEKSRLLSDRFSAERPKGSFSTLEIQRTEQGDSAMYLCASSLIGGNEQFFGPGTRLTVL.

The chain uses TRBV13 and TRBJ2-1; 12 bases are shared with TRBD2. The V and J ends lost 5 bases and 8 bases, in that order; junction bases with no gene match: 22. There are 20 residues in the CDR3. Germline loops: CDR1 PRHDT, CDR2 FYEKMQ (reference sequence). CDR3 sequence: CASSLRGLAGEGGAYDEQFF. CDR3 in DNA: TGTGCCAGCAGCCTACGGGGACTAGCGGGTGAGGGGGGAGCTTACGATGAGCAGTTCTTC.

CDR3 sequence reads: CASSLDRYTEAFF. CDR3 in DNA: TGTGCCAGCAGCCTAGACAGGTACACTGAAGCTTTCTTT. J is TRBJ1-1 and V is TRBV5-5; possibly TRBD1 for D (6 bases). V was pared by 4 bases and J by 3 bases, with 10 bases between. The CDR3 covers 13 residues. The germline V gene has CDR1 SGHKS and CDR2 YYEKEE (reference sequence).

V is TRBV5-8 and J is TRBJ1-2, with a possible D match to TRBD1 (6 bases). V shed 3 bases and J shed 4 bases, with 13 bases lying between them. This CDR3 is 14 amino acids long. Germline-derived CDR1 and CDR2 are SGHTS and YDEGEE. CDR3 in amino acids: CASSSVAGAYGYTF. The CDR3 nucleotides read TGTGCCAGCAGCTCCGTGGCGGGGGCCTATGGCTACACCTTC.

CDR3 DNA sequence: TGCGCCAGCAGCTTTGTGCAAGGCGGGGGGAGCAATTCACCCCTCCACTTT. Translated, it gives CASSFVQGGGSNSPLHF. The J gene is TRBJ1-6, the V gene TRBV5-1; possible D gene TRBD1, 5 bases. The CDR3 covers 17 residues. V shed 2 bases and J shed 7 bases, with 19 bases lying between them. CDR1 and CDR2 (germline): SGHRS, YFSETQ.